The 3 T cell receptor beta chains reported below all come from one sample, sequenced in a study of T cells in Graves' hyperthyroidism and ophthalmopathy. TCR beta CDR3 sequences were amplified from RNA transcripts. The TCR CDR3 was amplified in a first-round RT-PCR using the HTBI primer set. In TCRdb, the multiplex PCR reads were re-called with MiXCR into one record per CDR3 protein. The sample carries approximately 570,000 distinct CDR3 sequences, about 20% recorded once. Sample: blood. These receptors originate from a man aged 40-55 years with Graves' ophthalmopathy.

This clonotype was seen only a few times. The chain has TRBV10-3 and TRBJ1-1; tentative D call: TRBD1 (6 bases). The CDR3 covers 14 residues. Deletions cut 5 bases from V and 0 bases from J, with 10 bases between. The V gene's germline CDR1 is ENHRY and CDR2 SYGVKD. The CDR3 here is CAISRQAMNTEAFF. In DNA form, the CDR3 reads TGTGCCATCAGTAGACAGGCTATGAACACTGAAGCTTTCTTT.

This clonotype was picked up many times. The genes are TRBV5-5 and TRBJ2-7, with unresolved D. In germline, CDR1 is SGHKS, CDR2 YYEKEE (reference sequence). The V gene lost 4 bases and the J gene lost 0 bases, with 14 bases spanning the gap. This CDR3 region has 15 residues. The CDR3: CASSPSDLSSYEQYF. The CDR3 coding sequence is TGTGCCAGCAGCCCCTCCGACCTTAGCTCCTACGAGCAGTACTTC.

This rearrangement joins TRBV27 to TRBJ1-1, with a weak D call TRBD1 (6 bases). The CDR3 length is 14 residues. V lost 6 bases to trimming and J lost 2 bases, with 13 bases between them. Germline V gives CDR1 MNHEY, CDR2 SMNVEV (reference sequence). The DNA for the CDR3 is TGTGCCAGCAGGGCAGGGGTGGTTAACACTGAAGCTTTCTTT. Its translation: CASRAGVVNTEAFF.